Listed below are T cell receptor beta chains from one sample, sequenced in a study of T-cell reconstitution after alpha-beta-depleted transplantation in children. TCRdb re-derived calls from the PCR reads in MiXCR, one entry per CDR3 protein. The data hold some 390,000 distinct CDR3 sequences, with around 21% observed a single time. Sequencing was performed on PBMCs from the stem cell graft donor, taken from the stem cell graft. The receptors here all came from a human donor who donated a stem cell graft to a child with acute myeloid leukemia. CDR3s include the opening cysteine and the closing phenylalanine or tryptophan. D genes are given only for firm matches. The size of a clone is reported for some rows only, either as once, few or many, or as a class for expanded clones.

v_gene: TRBV12-3/TRBV12-4; abundance: NA; j_gene: TRBJ1-1; d_gene: NA; CDR3nt: TGTGCCAGCAGCCTGATTAGTGGGGCCACTGAAGCTTTCTTT; CDR3aa: CASSLISGATEAFF
v_gene: TRBV28; abundance: few; j_gene: TRBJ2-1; d_gene: TRBD1; CDR3nt: TGTGCCAGCAGTTCCGGACAGGGACAGGAGGAGCAGTTCTTC; CDR3aa: CASSSGQGQEEQFF
v_gene: TRBV12-3/TRBV12-4; abundance: few; j_gene: TRBJ1-1; d_gene: NA; CDR3nt: TGTGCCAGCAGCTTGACTGGACAGCAGAACACTGAAGCTTTCTTT; CDR3aa: CASSLTGQQNTEAFF
v_gene: TRBV12-3/TRBV12-4; abundance: many; j_gene: TRBJ1-2; d_gene: NA; CDR3nt: TGTGCCACCGGACCTTTGTTCAACTATGGCTACACCTTC; CDR3aa: CATGPLFNYGYTF
v_gene: TRBV6-1; abundance: many; j_gene: TRBJ2-1; d_gene: NA; CDR3nt: TGTGCCAGCAGAACGTTAGCTCGGCCCAATGAGCAGTTCTTC; CDR3aa: CASRTLARPNEQFF
v_gene: TRBV7-2; abundance: few; j_gene: TRBJ2-3; d_gene: NA; CDR3nt: TGTGCCAGCACGTGGGCGGGGTCCACAGATACGCAGTATTTT; CDR3aa: CASTWAGSTDTQYF
v_gene: TRBV20-1; abundance: many; j_gene: TRBJ1-6; d_gene: TRBD1; CDR3nt: TGCAGTGCTGGAGGGACAGGACCACATAATTCACCCCTCCACTTT; CDR3aa: CSAGGTGPHNSPLHF
v_gene: TRBV12-3/TRBV12-4; abundance: many; j_gene: TRBJ2-1; d_gene: NA; CDR3nt: TGTGCCAGCAGTAGATCCGGCTCCTACAATGAGCAGTTCTTC; CDR3aa: CASSRSGSYNEQFF
v_gene: TRBV12-3/TRBV12-4; abundance: many; j_gene: TRBJ2-7; d_gene: NA; CDR3nt: TGTGCCAGCACTCCCGGGACTCCCGTCTTTGAGCAGTACTTC; CDR3aa: CASTPGTPVFEQYF
v_gene: TRBV7-9; abundance: NA; j_gene: TRBJ2-1; d_gene: TRBD1; CDR3nt: TGTGCCAGCAGCAGACGACAGGGTGGGTCCTACAATGAGCAGTTCTTC; CDR3aa: CASSRRQGGSYNEQFF
v_gene: TRBV11-2; abundance: few; j_gene: TRBJ2-7; d_gene: TRBD2; CDR3nt: TGTGCCAGCAGCTTACCCGGGAGGATGGTCTACGAGCAGTACTTC; CDR3aa: CASSLPGRMVYEQYF
v_gene: TRBV25-1; abundance: many; j_gene: TRBJ2-3; d_gene: TRBD1; CDR3nt: TGTGCCAGCAGTGAAAGGACAGGGCGGAGCACAGATACGCAGTATTTT; CDR3aa: CASSERTGRSTDTQYF
v_gene: TRBV15; abundance: many; j_gene: TRBJ2-7; d_gene: TRBD2; CDR3nt: TGTGCCACCAGCCAAACCGGGAGGGGACCCCTCGTCGAGCAGTACTTC; CDR3aa: CATSQTGRGPLVEQYF
v_gene: TRBV7-2; abundance: few; j_gene: TRBJ2-1; d_gene: NA; CDR3nt: TGTGCCAGCAGCTTATACTACAACAATGAGCAGTTCTTC; CDR3aa: CASSLYYNNEQFF
v_gene: TRBV27; abundance: many; j_gene: TRBJ1-2; d_gene: NA; CDR3nt: TGTGCCAGCGGGAACAGCTATGGCTACACCTTC; CDR3aa: CASGNSYGYTF
v_gene: TRBV28; abundance: NA; j_gene: TRBJ2-5; d_gene: NA; CDR3nt: TGTGCCAGCAGTACACCCAGGAAAGAGACCCAGTACTTC; CDR3aa: CASSTPRKETQYF
v_gene: TRBV4-1; abundance: NA; j_gene: TRBJ2-1; d_gene: TRBD2; CDR3nt: TGCGCCAGCAGCCAAGATCCCTGGCGGGAGATATGGAATGAGCAGTTCTTC; CDR3aa: CASSQDPWREIWNEQFF
v_gene: TRBV12-3/TRBV12-4; abundance: NA; j_gene: TRBJ2-3; d_gene: NA; CDR3nt: TGTGCCAGCAGTTTAGCTGCGGGTGTTTTCGATACGCAGTATTTT; CDR3aa: CASSLAAGVFDTQYF
v_gene: TRBV20-1; abundance: many; j_gene: TRBJ2-1; d_gene: NA; CDR3nt: TGCAGTGTGGTGGGCTCCTACAATGAGCAGTTCTTC; CDR3aa: CSVVGSYNEQFF
v_gene: TRBV28; abundance: few; j_gene: TRBJ2-2; d_gene: NA; CDR3nt: TGTGCCAGCACCGGCGGGACGGCAAGGAGCACCGGGGAGCTGTTTTTT; CDR3aa: CASTGGTARSTGELFF
v_gene: TRBV20-1; abundance: NA; j_gene: TRBJ2-3; d_gene: NA; CDR3nt: TGCAGTGCTAGGAAAGACTCTACAGATACGCAGTATTTT; CDR3aa: CSARKDSTDTQYF
v_gene: TRBV15; abundance: NA; j_gene: TRBJ1-1; d_gene: TRBD1; CDR3nt: TGTGCCACCAGCCCCGGGACAGTAGAAGCTTTCTTT; CDR3aa: CATSPGTVEAFF
v_gene: TRBV12-3/TRBV12-4; abundance: NA; j_gene: TRBJ1-5; d_gene: NA; CDR3nt: TGTGCCAGCAGAAGACAGGATAGCAATCAGCCCCAGCATTTT; CDR3aa: CASRRQDSNQPQHF
v_gene: TRBV20-1; abundance: NA; j_gene: TRBJ2-6; d_gene: NA; CDR3nt: TGCAGTGCCCCGGACTTTTTGTCTGGGGCCAACGTCCTGACTTTC; CDR3aa: CSAPDFLSGANVLTF
v_gene: TRBV25-1; abundance: once; j_gene: TRBJ2-1; d_gene: TRBD1; CDR3nt: TGTGCCAGCAGTGACCGCCCCCGACAGGGTGGGAGCTACAATGAGCAGTTCTTC; CDR3aa: CASSDRPRQGGSYNEQFF
v_gene: TRBV11-2; abundance: NA; j_gene: TRBJ1-5; d_gene: NA; CDR3nt: TGTGCCAGCAGCTTAGGTCAGGGCAACAATCAGCCCCAGCATTTT; CDR3aa: CASSLGQGNNQPQHF
v_gene: TRBV3-1; abundance: NA; j_gene: TRBJ2-1; d_gene: NA; CDR3nt: TGTGCCAGCAGCCAAGGGGAGGCCTTCGGGACTGAGCAGTTCTTC; CDR3aa: CASSQGEAFGTEQFF
v_gene: TRBV6-1; abundance: few; j_gene: TRBJ2-2; d_gene: NA; CDR3nt: TGTGCCAGCAGACAAGGACTGACCGGGGAGCTGTTTTTT; CDR3aa: CASRQGLTGELFF
v_gene: TRBV2; abundance: NA; j_gene: TRBJ2-7; d_gene: TRBD2; CDR3nt: TGTGCCAGCTCCGCGGGAGTTGTCTCGTTATACGAGCAGTACTTC; CDR3aa: CASSAGVVSLYEQYF
v_gene: TRBV13; abundance: NA; j_gene: TRBJ2-1; d_gene: TRBD1; CDR3nt: TGTGCCAGCAGCCCGGACAGGGATTATGAGCAGTTCTTC; CDR3aa: CASSPDRDYEQFF
v_gene: TRBV5-1; abundance: NA; j_gene: TRBJ2-3; d_gene: NA; CDR3nt: TGCGCCAGCAGATATGACACAGATACGCAGTATTTT; CDR3aa: CASRYDTDTQYF
v_gene: TRBV9; abundance: NA; j_gene: TRBJ2-3; d_gene: TRBD2; CDR3nt: TGTGCCAGCAGCGCTAGCGGGTCGGGCACAGATACGCAGTATTTT; CDR3aa: CASSASGSGTDTQYF
v_gene: TRBV7-2; abundance: NA; j_gene: TRBJ2-2; d_gene: TRBD2; CDR3nt: TGTGCCAGCAGCCCCCCGGGACTAGCGGGAGGTAGCGGGGAGCTGTTTTTT; CDR3aa: CASSPPGLAGGSGELFF
v_gene: TRBV20-1; abundance: medium-sized; j_gene: TRBJ2-3; d_gene: TRBD2; CDR3nt: TGCAGTGCTCCAGCGGGAAGCACAGATACGCAGTATTTT; CDR3aa: CSAPAGSTDTQYF
v_gene: TRBV29-1; abundance: NA; j_gene: TRBJ2-5; d_gene: NA; CDR3nt: TGCAGCCTTTCCGTGGGGGGAGAGACCCAGTACTTC; CDR3aa: CSLSVGGETQYF
v_gene: TRBV24-1; abundance: NA; j_gene: TRBJ2-2; d_gene: NA; CDR3nt: TGTGCCACCAGTGATGAATCCCTCAGGACCGGGGAGCTGTTTTTT; CDR3aa: CATSDESLRTGELFF
v_gene: TRBV19; abundance: many; j_gene: TRBJ2-1; d_gene: NA; CDR3nt: TGTGCCAGTAGTATAATAACCGGCGGAGTAACTTCCAATGAGCAGTTCTTC; CDR3aa: CASSIITGGVTSNEQFF
v_gene: TRBV10-3; abundance: few; j_gene: TRBJ1-2; d_gene: NA; CDR3nt: TGTGCCATCAGTGAGTCGAGGGCCTCGGGCGATGGCTACACCTTC; CDR3aa: CAISESRASGDGYTF
v_gene: TRBV4-1; abundance: NA; j_gene: TRBJ1-1; d_gene: TRBD1; CDR3nt: TGCGCCAGCACCCGACAGGGGGCGGACACTGAAGCTTTCTTT; CDR3aa: CASTRQGADTEAFF
v_gene: TRBV5-1; abundance: few; j_gene: TRBJ2-5; d_gene: NA; CDR3nt: TGCGCCAGTTCCGGTAGGAGCGGTCAAGAGACCCAGTACTTC; CDR3aa: CASSGRSGQETQYF
v_gene: TRBV4-2; abundance: NA; j_gene: TRBJ2-1; d_gene: TRBD1; CDR3nt: TGTGCCAGCAGCCCGACCCGGGACAGGGGGCATCCTTACAATGAGCAGTTCTTC; CDR3aa: CASSPTRDRGHPYNEQFF
v_gene: TRBV29-1; abundance: NA; j_gene: TRBJ2-7; d_gene: TRBD1; CDR3nt: TGCAGCGTTTTGAGGGCAACAGGGGGCAAGGCCTCCTACGAGCAGTACTTC; CDR3aa: CSVLRATGGKASYEQYF
v_gene: TRBV29-1; abundance: NA; j_gene: TRBJ2-3; d_gene: NA; CDR3nt: TGCAGCGTTGTGTTCGGGAGTTCAGATACGCAGTATTTT; CDR3aa: CSVVFGSSDTQYF
v_gene: TRBV20-1; abundance: NA; j_gene: TRBJ2-5; d_gene: TRBD2; CDR3nt: TGCAGTGCTAGCAGAACTAGCGTACAAGAGACCCAGTACTTC; CDR3aa: CSASRTSVQETQYF
v_gene: TRBV20-1; abundance: few; j_gene: TRBJ1-2; d_gene: NA; CDR3nt: TGCAGTGCTAGAGCCTTATCTAGTGCCTATGGCTACACCTTC; CDR3aa: CSARALSSAYGYTF